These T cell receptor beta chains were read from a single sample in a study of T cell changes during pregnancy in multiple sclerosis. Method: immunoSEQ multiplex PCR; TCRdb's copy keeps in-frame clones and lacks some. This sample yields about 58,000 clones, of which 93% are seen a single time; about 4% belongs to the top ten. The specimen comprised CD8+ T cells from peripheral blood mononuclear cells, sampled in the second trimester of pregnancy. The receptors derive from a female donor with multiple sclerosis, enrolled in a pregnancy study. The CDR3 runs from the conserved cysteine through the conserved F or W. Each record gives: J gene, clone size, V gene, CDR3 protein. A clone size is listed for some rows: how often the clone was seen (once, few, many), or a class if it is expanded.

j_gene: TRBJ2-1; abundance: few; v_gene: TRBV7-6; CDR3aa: CASSLLRGGYNEQFF
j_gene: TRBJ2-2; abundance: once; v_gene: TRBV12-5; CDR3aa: CASGGTGGHGELFF
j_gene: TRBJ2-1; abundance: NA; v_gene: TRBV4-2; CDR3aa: CASSHGGPNEQFF
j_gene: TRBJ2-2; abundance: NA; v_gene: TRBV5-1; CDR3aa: CASTLDSGWTGELFF
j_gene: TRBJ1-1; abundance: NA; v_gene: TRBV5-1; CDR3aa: CASSLGGQNTEAFF
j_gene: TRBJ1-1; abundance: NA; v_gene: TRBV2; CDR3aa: CASRGKMNTEAFF
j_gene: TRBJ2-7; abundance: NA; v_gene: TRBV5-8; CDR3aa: CASFAQRVSSYEQYF
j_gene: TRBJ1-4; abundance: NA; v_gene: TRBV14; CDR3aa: CASSHPDRDNEKLFF
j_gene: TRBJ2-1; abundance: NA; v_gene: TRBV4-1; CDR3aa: CASSQTLSGVEQFF
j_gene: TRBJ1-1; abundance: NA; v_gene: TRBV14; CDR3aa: CASSLGGSWMNTEAFF
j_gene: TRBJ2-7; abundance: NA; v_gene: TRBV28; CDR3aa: CATETGITSYEQYF
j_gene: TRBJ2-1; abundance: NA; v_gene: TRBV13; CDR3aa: CASSHNTYNEQFF
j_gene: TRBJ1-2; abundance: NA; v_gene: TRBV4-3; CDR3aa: CASSQETGGHYGYTF
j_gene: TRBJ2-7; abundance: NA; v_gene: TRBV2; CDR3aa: CASILQGSLFYEQYF
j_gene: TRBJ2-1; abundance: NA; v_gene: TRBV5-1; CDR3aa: CASSLGLAPYNEQFF
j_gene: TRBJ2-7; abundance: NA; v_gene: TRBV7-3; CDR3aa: CASSLSGGFGEQYF
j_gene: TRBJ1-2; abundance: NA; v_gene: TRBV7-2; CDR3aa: CASSLTLRTGYGYTF
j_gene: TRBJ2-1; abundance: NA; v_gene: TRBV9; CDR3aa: CASSVGEVDEQFF
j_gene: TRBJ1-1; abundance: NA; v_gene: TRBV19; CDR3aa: CASNRGVNTEAFF
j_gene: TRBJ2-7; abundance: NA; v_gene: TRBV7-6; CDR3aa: CASSLESGKLTSYEQYF
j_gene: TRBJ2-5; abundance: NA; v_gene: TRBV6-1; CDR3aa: CASSSRGGWETQYF
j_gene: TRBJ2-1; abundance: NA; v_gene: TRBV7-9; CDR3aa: CASRQGAGEQFF
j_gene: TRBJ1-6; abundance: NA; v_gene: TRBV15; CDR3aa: CATSTGSGTVFSPLHF
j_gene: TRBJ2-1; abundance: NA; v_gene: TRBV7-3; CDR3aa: CASSDGLAGPYNEQFF
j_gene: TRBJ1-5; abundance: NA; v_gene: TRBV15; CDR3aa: CATSRGRREHNQPQHF
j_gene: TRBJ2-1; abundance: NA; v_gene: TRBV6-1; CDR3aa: CASSDSGWHTHNEQFF
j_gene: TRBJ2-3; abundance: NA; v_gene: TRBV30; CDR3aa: CALLTSGSQDTQYF
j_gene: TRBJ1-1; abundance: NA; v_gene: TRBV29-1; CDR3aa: CSVEEGQAREAFF
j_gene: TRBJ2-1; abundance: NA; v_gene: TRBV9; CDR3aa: CASSDTTDRVTNEQFF
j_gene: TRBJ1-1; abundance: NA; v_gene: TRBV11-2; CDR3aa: CASSSGEGMNTEAFF
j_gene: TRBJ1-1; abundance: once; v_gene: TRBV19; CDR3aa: CASSIFFPGGTEAFF
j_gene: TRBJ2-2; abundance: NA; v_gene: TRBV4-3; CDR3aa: CASSQGSRDTIGELFF
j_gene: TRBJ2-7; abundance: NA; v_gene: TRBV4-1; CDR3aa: CASSFRDRAPYEQYF
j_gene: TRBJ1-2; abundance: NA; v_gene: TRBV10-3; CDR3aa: CAISDGGAGYGYTF
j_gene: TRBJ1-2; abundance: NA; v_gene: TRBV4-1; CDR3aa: CASSQDKRVGQNYGYTF
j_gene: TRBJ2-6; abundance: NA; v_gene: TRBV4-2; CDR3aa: CASSQAPGQSSGANVLTF
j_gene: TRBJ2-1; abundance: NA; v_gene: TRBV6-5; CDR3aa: CASSYGAGGSDEQFF
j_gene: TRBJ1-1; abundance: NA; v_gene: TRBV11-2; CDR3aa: CASSLRRVGTEAFF
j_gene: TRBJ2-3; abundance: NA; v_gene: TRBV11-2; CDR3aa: CASTQAASGGARGDTQYF
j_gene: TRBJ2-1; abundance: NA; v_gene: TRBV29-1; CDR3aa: CSVEAAYNEQFF
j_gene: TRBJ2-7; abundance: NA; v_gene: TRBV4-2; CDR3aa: CASSQGSENYEQYF
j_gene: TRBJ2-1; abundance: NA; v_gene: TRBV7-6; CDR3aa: CASSFGGDRDEQFF
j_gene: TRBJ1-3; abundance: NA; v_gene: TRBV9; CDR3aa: CASSDPEGLSGNTIYF
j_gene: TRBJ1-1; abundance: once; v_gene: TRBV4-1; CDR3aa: CASSQGPQGNTEAFF
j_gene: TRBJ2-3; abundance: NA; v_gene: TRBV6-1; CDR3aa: CASSEVAGGPGTDTQYF
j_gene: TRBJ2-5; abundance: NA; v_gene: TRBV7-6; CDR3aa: CASSPGRDWEETQYF
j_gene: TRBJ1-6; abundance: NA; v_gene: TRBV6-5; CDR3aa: CASSLQGPDSPLHF
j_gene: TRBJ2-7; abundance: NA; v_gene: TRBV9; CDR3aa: CASSARLAGGIDEQYF
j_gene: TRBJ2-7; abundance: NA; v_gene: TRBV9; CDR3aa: CASSANGLAGSYEQYF
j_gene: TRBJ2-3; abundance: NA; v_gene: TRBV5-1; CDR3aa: CASSLGLGTMDTQYF
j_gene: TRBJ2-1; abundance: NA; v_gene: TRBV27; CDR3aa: CASSDFRDNEQFF
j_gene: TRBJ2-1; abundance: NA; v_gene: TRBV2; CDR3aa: CATRGGSVYNEQFF
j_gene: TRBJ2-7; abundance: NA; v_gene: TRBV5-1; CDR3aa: CASSSTGTDYEQYF
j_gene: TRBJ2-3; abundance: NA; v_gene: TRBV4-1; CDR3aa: CASSQERTSGSTDTQYF